This T cell receptor beta chain emerged from a study of vaccination effects on CD4 cells after COVID-19. V lost 2 bases and J 5 bases, leaving 12 bases between the germline ends. CDR1 and CDR2 (germline): LGHDT, YNNKEL (reference sequence). The CDR3 is made up of 14 amino acids. When around nine days of culture had elapsed, CD4+ T cells were isolated. Each person got two doses of an mRNA SARS-CoV-2 vaccine, BNT162b2 or mRNA-1273. The protocol was immunoSEQ multiplex PCR, while the TCRdb copy is restricted to in-frame clones and leaves out a portion. The table lists 70,000 or so clones, approximately 73% of them singletons, with 2% to 3% in the top ten. Only a few counts were recorded for this clone. What it recognizes is unknown.

The clonotype was recovered from a human donor who received a COVID-19 vaccine. The sample here was CD4+ T cells from PBMCs cultured without peptide, taken after COVID-19 vaccination. The chain links TRBV3-1 (or the pseudogene TRBV3-2) to TRBJ1-1, with D possibly matching TRBD1 (5 bases). CDR3 in DNA: TGTGCCAGCAGCCAATCTGACAGTCGGACTGAAGCTTTCTTT. Translating gives CASSQSDSRTEAFF.